This is a list of T cell receptor beta chains from one sample in a study of blood T cell repertoires in COVID-19. Data came from immunoSEQ multiplex PCR; TCRdb stores just in-frame clones and leaves some out. Of 390,000 or so clones in the sample, 85% to 90% were seen once. Specimen: PBMCs or T cells enriched from blood (not recorded which). The origin of the receptors is a woman aged 45-65 years who had recovered from COVID-19. Both conserved end residues are trimmed from each CDR3. A D gene is named only where the DNA matches it firmly.

TRBV11-2	TRBD1	TRBJ2-5	ASSLQGAETQY
TRBV7-9	TRBD2	TRBJ2-7	ASSLRSSGYYEQY
TRBV19	TRBD2	TRBJ2-3	ASSGGLVKDTQY
TRBV27	TRBD1	TRBJ1-1	ASSLVQGARTEAF
TRBV7-8	TRBD2	TRBJ2-3	ASRAGGTDTQY
TRBV6-5	-	TRBJ1-4	ASSQQATNEKLF
TRBV6-5	TRBD1	TRBJ2-1	ASSNTGGTYNEQF
TRBV28	-	TRBJ2-1	ASSRSGNEQF
TRBV5-1	TRBD1	TRBJ2-7	ASSLQQGQEQY
TRBV28	-	TRBJ1-6	ASSLPFRGGARYSPLH
TRBV9	-	TRBJ1-1	ASSQFSSGGTEAF
TRBV12-5	-	TRBJ1-1	ASAPGRGFTEAF
TRBV19	-	TRBJ1-4	ASSFREGKLF
TRBV5-1	-	TRBJ1-2	ASSTTRPGDGYT
TRBV7-9	-	TRBJ2-4	ASSLFQAGRDIQY
TRBV7-9	-	TRBJ2-6	ASSLDYRVTGANVLT
TRBV30	-	TRBJ1-4	AWSKRGGTLIEKLF
TRBV19	TRBD1	TRBJ1-2	ASSPQGPAVNYGYT
TRBV28	-	TRBJ1-2	ASSRLSGSWGYT
TRBV27	-	TRBJ2-1	ASRTITGYNEQF
TRBV19	TRBD2	TRBJ2-5	ASSIVSGEYGETQY
TRBV7-8	TRBD1	TRBJ2-3	ASSRRPGTGAEDTQY
TRBV4-1	-	TRBJ2-7	ASSDGGHTYEQY
TRBV5-8	-	TRBJ1-2	ASSPGTLFYGYT
TRBV12-3/TRBV12-4	-	TRBJ1-5	ASSLAPGPQH
TRBV5-1	TRBD1	TRBJ2-7	ASSLGPGRGLVSYEQY
TRBV4-1	-	TRBJ2-5	ASSQDPPRFGARLGETQY
TRBV21-1	-	TRBJ1-1	ASNRRGPGTEAF
TRBV6-2/TRBV6-3	-	TRBJ1-1	ASSFSVNTEAF
TRBV6-5	TRBD2	TRBJ2-5	ASSYLLAGRQETQY
TRBV3-1/TRBV3-2	TRBD2	TRBJ2-2	ASSLFPLGLASTGELF
TRBV27	TRBD1	TRBJ1-2	ASSLGQRYGYT
TRBV29-1	TRBD1	TRBJ1-4	SVSLQGADEKLF
TRBV6-5	TRBD1	TRBJ2-2	ASPGGFTGELF
TRBV5-8	TRBD1	TRBJ1-4	ASNRGRGEKLF
TRBV2	TRBD1	TRBJ2-7	ASGPGQKGGEQY
TRBV18	-	TRBJ2-3	ASSTTSTDTQY
TRBV19	TRBD1	TRBJ1-5	ASSPRYDRGRGQPQH
TRBV2	-	TRBJ2-7	ASSSAGRQVHEQY
TRBV18	-	TRBJ2-2	ASSPPETASMLANTGELF
TRBV7-9	-	TRBJ2-7	ASSSYYEQY
TRBV9	TRBD2	TRBJ2-1	ASSVVGSGGRNEQF
TRBV6-4	-	TRBJ1-1	ASSVEASTEAF
TRBV19	-	TRBJ1-6	ASKHATLIYNSPLH
TRBV7-9	-	TRBJ1-2	ASSAHMTNYGYT
TRBV4-1	-	TRBJ1-1	ASSHQFGGTTEAF
TRBV5-1	TRBD1	TRBJ1-2	ASSLSTGGRYT
TRBV5-1	TRBD1	TRBJ2-7	ASSLGTGLYEQY
TRBV5-1	-	TRBJ1-2	ASSLGSGVDGYT
TRBV15	TRBD1	TRBJ2-2	ATSSRDSNTGELF
TRBV18	-	TRBJ1-6	ASYLDTPNSPLH